This T cell receptor (beta chain) came from a study of blood T cell repertoires in COVID-19. The protocol was immunoSEQ multiplex PCR, while the TCRdb copy is restricted to in-frame clones and leaves out a portion. Among approximately 170,000 clones, around 85% were seen once, and the ten largest hold around 6.9%. V shed 5 bases and J shed 5 bases, with 15 bases lying between them. The germline V gene has CDR1 SQVTM and CDR2 ANQGSEA. The CDR3 has 13 residues. During active infection, Seattle patients enrolled and were then monitored through disease. This TCR derives from an elderly man with COVID-19, enrolled during active disease. The chain links TRBV29-1 to TRBJ1-2; maybe TRBD1 (6 bases). The specimen sequenced was peripheral blood. The CDR3 region is CSVSRGQGYGYTF. DNA of the CDR3: TGCAGCGTTTCAAGGGGCCAGGGGTATGGCTACACCTTC. The entire variable domain, with the rest obtained from reference TRBV29-1 and TRBJ1-2, is as follows: SAVISQKPSRDICQRGTSLTIQCQVDSQVTMMFWYRQQPGQSLTLIATANQGSEATYESGFVIDKFPISRPNLTFSTLTVSNMSPEDSSIYLCSVSRGQGYGYTFGSGTRLTVV.